The entry below gives a single TCR beta chain sequence along with its context. Sequencing ends 3 residues short of the CDR3 end; the germline J gene provides the rest. This specimen comes from a study of T cells in women clearing cervical HPV infection. Per the germline V gene, CDR1 is DFQATT and CDR2 is SNEGSKA (reference sequence). The ends lost 2 bases at V and 0 bases at J; junction bases unmatched: 7. This CDR3 is 16 amino acids long. Measured with immunoSEQ multiplex PCR; TCRdb has only the in-frame clones, and not every one. This table lists tens of thousands of clones. This chain uses TRBV20-1 with TRBJ2-5; 9 bases align to TRBD2. The receptor was derived from a woman between 18 and 75 years old with a cervical HPV16 infection that either progressed to CIN3+ or cleared (not recorded which). Input material: blood buffy coat. The DNA read from the CDR3 is TGCAGTGCTAGATCGATGGCGGGGGGGTACCAAGAGACC. This translates into CSARSMAGGYQET. Given in full, the CDR3 is CSARSMAGGYQETQYF.